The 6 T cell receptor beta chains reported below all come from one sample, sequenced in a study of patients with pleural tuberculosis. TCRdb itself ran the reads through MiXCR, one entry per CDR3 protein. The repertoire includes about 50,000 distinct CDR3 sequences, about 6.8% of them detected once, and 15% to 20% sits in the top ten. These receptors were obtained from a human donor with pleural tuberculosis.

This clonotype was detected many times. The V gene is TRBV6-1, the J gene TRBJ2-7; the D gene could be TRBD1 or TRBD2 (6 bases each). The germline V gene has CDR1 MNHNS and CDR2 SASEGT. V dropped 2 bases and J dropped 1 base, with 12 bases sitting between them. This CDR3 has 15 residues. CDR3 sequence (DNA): TGTGCCAGCAGTGAACTTGGGGGGCTGTCCTACGAGCAGTACTTC. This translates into CASSELGGLSYEQYF.

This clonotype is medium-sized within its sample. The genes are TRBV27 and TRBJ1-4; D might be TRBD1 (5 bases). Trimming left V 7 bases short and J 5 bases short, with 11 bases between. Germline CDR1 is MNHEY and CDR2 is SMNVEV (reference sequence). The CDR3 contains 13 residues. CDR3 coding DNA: TGTGCCAGCAAAGGGACGATAAATGAAAAACTGTTTTTT. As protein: CASKGTINEKLFF.

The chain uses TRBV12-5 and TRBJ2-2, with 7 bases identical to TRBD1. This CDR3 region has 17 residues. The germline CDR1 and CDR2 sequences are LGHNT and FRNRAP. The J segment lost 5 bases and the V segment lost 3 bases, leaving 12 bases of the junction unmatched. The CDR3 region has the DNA TGTGCTAGTGGTTTCTATCTGGGACAGAAATGGACCGGGGAGCTGTTTTTT. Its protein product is CASGFYLGQKWTGELFF.

Here the CDR3 reads CSVEFREYGYTF. CDR3 DNA sequence: TGCAGCGTTGAATTTAGAGAGTATGGCTACACCTTC. The V and J genes are TRBV29-1 and TRBJ1-2; D remains unclear. V dropped 2 bases and J dropped 5 bases, with 9 bases sitting between them. The germline CDR1 and CDR2 sequences are SQVTM and ANQGSEA. The CDR3 extends over 12 amino acids.

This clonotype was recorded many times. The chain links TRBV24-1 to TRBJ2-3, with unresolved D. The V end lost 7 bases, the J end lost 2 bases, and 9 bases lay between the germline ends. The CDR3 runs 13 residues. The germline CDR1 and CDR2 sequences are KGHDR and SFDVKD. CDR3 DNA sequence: TGTGCCACCAGCGACGCCTTCACAGATACGCAGTATTTT. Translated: CATSDAFTDTQYF.

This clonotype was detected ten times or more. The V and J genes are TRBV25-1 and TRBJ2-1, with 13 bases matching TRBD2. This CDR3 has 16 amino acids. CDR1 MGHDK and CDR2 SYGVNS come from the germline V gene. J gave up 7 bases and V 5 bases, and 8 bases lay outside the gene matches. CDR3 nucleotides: TGTGCCAGCAGTCACACTAGCGGGAGGGCCAGTAATGAGCAGTTCTTC. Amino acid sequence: CASSHTSGRASNEQFF.